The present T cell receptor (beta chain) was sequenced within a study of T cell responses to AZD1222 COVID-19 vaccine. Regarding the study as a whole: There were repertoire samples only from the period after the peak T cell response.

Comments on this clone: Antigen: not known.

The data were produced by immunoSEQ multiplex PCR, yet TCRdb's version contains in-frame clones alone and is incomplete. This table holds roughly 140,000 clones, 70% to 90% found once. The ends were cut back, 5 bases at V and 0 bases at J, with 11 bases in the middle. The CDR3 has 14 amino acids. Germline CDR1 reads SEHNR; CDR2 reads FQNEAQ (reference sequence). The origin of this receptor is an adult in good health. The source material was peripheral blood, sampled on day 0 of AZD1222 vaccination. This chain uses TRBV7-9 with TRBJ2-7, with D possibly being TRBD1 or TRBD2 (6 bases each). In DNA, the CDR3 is TGTGCCAGCAGCGACCCGGGGGCCTCCTACGAGCAGTACTTC. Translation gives CASSDPGASYEQYF.